This T cell receptor (beta chain) came from a study of shared clonotypes between healthy human individuals. The table came from immunoSEQ multiplex PCR; TCRdb's copy has only in-frame clones and leaves some out. The sample has over 2 million clones; just under 95% are singletons. Study-wide findings and caveats: Rarefaction gave evidence that sorted-subset sequencing remained incomplete despite large depth. When compared with the clonotypes that were shared by all four sorted-subset donors, the non-shared clonotypes turned out to have lower generation probabilities.

Trimming cost V 4 bases and J 3 bases; bases outside gene matches: 5. This CDR3 has 15 residues. The germline V gene encodes CDR1 MGHRA and CDR2 YSYEKL. This clone was observed a single time. Its antigen is as yet unknown. Sequences were obtained from naive CD4+ T cells from PBMCs. Subset specified: CD45RA+ positively selected. The rearrangement joins TRBV4-1 to TRBJ2-3, with 9 nucleotides matching TRBD1. This TCR came from a man aged 18 to 30 in good health. Some clones in this sample may be carry-over from other donors' samples. CDR3 nucleotide sequence: TGCGCCAGCAGCCGAAAACAGGGGGCGACAGATACGCAGTATTTT. Its protein is CASSRKQGATDTQYF.